These 2 T cell receptor beta chains share one sample of origin, sequenced in a study of identical twins. TCRdb reprocessed the 5' RACE reads with MiXCR, giving one entry per CDR3 protein. This sample has nearly 650,000 distinct CDR3 sequences, with less than 9% found just once. The same sample was also used in a study of yellow fever vaccine responses in identical twins.

The sequencing sample was made of PBMCs. The origin of the receptors is a woman between 18 and 29 years old in good health.

The rearrangement joins TRBV7-8 to TRBJ2-1; D is possibly TRBD1 (5 bases). The CDR3 covers 17 residues. The V and J ends lost 1 base and 7 bases respectively, with 20 bases between them. CDR1 and CDR2 (germline): SGHVS, FQNEAQ. CDR3 in DNA: TGTGCCAGCAGCTTAGATTCTAAAATAAAGACAGAGAATGAGCAGTTCTTC. It yields the protein CASSLDSKIKTENEQFF.

This clonotype occurred many times. The J gene is TRBJ2-3, the V gene TRBV4-2; D could derive from TRBD1 or TRBD2 (5 bases each). V lost 0 bases and J 1 base, leaving 11 bases between the germline ends. Germline V gene sequence: CDR1 LGHNA, CDR2 YNFKEQ. This CDR3 has 16 residues. The CDR3, as DNA: TGTGCCAGCAGCCAAGATGGGGGACGGGGCACAGATACGCAGTATTTT. It specifies CASSQDGGRGTDTQYF.